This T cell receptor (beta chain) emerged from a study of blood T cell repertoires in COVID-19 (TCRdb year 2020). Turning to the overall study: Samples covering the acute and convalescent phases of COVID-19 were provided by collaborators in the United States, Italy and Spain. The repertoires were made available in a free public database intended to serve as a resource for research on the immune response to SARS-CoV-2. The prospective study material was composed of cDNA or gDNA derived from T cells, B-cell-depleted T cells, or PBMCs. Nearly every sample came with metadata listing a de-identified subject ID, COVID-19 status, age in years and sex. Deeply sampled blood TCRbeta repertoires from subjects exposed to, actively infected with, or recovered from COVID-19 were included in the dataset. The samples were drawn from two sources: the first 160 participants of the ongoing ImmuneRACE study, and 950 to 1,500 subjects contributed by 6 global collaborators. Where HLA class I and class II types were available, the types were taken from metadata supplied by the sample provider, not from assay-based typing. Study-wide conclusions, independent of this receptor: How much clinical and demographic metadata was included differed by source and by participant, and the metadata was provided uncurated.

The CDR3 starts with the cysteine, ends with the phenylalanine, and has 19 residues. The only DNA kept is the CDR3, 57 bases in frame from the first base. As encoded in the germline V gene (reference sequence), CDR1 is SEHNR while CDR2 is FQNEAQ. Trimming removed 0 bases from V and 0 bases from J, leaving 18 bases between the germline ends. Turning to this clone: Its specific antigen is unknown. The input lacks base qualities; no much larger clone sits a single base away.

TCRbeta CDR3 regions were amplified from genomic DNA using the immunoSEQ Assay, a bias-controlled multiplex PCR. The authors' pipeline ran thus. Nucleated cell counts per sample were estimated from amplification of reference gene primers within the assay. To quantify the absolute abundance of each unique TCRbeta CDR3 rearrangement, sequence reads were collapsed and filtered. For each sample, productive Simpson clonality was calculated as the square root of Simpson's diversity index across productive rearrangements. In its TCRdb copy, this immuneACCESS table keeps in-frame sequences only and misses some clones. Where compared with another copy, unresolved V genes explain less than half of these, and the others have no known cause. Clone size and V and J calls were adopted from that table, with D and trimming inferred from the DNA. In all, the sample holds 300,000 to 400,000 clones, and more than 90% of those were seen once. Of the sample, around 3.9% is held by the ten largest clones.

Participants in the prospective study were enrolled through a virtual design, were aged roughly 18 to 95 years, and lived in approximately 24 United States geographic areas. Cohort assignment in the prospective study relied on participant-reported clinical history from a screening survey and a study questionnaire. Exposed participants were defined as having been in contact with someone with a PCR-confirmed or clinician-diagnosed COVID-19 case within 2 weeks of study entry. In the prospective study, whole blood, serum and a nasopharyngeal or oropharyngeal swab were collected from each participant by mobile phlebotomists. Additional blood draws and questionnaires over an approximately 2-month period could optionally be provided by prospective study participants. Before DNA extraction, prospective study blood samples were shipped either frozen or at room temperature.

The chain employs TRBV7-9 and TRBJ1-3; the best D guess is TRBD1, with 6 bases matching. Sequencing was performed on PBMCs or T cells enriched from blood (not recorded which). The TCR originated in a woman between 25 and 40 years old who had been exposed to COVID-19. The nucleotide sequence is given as TGTGCCAGCAGCTTAGCGACCCATTTCCGGGACAACTCTGGAAACACCATATATTTT. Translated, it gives CASSLATHFRDNSGNTIYF.